This passage covers 6 T cell receptor beta chains from one sample sequenced in a study of long-term antiretroviral therapy in people with HIV. Investigators performed immunoSEQ version v3.0 at survey level. Assay used: immunoSEQ multiplex PCR; TCRdb lists only in-frame clones, some missing. Of more than 30,000 clones listed, 83% are singletons. Specimen: unsorted PBMCs, collected 0.4 years before starting antiretroviral therapy. These receptors all stem from a man between 18 and 35 years old with HIV.

The gene calls are TRBV6-5 and TRBJ2-7; no clear D. CDR3 size: 13 residues. V lost 6 bases, J lost 1 base, and 10 bases lay in between. Germline V gives CDR1 MNHEY, CDR2 SVGAGI. The CDR3 spells CASSSYRSYEQYF. The CDR3 coding sequence is TGTGCCAGCAGCAGTTACCGATCCTACGAGCAGTACTTC.

The V and J genes are TRBV27 and TRBJ2-7; D could derive from TRBD1 or TRBD2 (7 bases each). The CDR3 sequence is 15 residues long. Trimming stripped 5 bases from V and 1 base from J, with 15 bases between. Germline V lookup: CDR1 MNHEY, CDR2 SMNVEV (reference sequence). The CDR3 DNA sequence: TGTGCCAGCAGTACCCAGGGGGGAGGGTCCTACGAGCAGTACTTC. Amino acids: CASSTQGGGSYEQYF.

The chain uses TRBV4-3 and TRBJ2-1; D may be TRBD2 (5 bases). V lost 4 bases and J lost 7, with 11 bases in between. There are 13 residues in the CDR3. Germline-derived CDR1 and CDR2 are LGHNA and YSLEER. This chain's CDR3 is CASSLQTGNEQFF. In DNA, the CDR3 is TGCGCCAGCAGCCTCCAGACGGGGAATGAGCAGTTCTTC.

The rearrangement links TRBV28 to TRBJ2-5; the D call may be TRBD1 or TRBD2 (5 bases each). The CDR3 is 14 amino acids. The germline gives CDR1 MDHEN, CDR2 SYDVKM. V lost 6 bases, J lost 4 bases, and 15 bases lay in between. CDR3 bases: TGTGCCAGCAGGGGGCGGGCCAGACGAGAGACCCAGTACTTC. Translation gives CASRGRARRETQYF. The full variable domain, its missing parts supplied by reference TRBV28 and TRBJ2-5, is DVKVTQSSRYLVKRTGEKVFLECVQDMDHENMFWYRQDPGLGLRLIYFSYDVKMKEKGDIPEGYSVSREKKERFSLILESASTNQTSMYLCASRGRARRETQYFGPGTRLLVL.

CDR3 residues: CSVESRAVLKNIQYF. CDR3 nucleotides: TGCAGCGTTGAAAGCAGGGCGGTCCTCAAAAACATTCAGTACTTC. This chain uses TRBV29-1 with TRBJ2-4; perhaps TRBD1 as D (5 bases). This CDR3 has 15 amino acids. The V gene lost 2 bases and the J gene lost 3 bases, with 14 bases spanning the gap. The germline V gene encodes CDR1 SQVTM and CDR2 ANQGSEA.

The genes are TRBV5-6 and TRBJ2-7; TRBD1 might be the D (6 bases). Germline CDR1 is SGHDT and CDR2 is YYEEEE. CDR3 length: 14 amino acids. The germline V and J ends were trimmed by 5 bases and 7 bases, with 19 bases remaining between them. CDR3 sequence reads: CASSRATGPTEQYF. In nucleotides, the CDR3 is TGTGCCAGCAGTCGCGCGACAGGACCCACTGAGCAGTACTTC. The variable domain in full, completed from reference TRBV5-6 and TRBJ2-7, reads DAGVTQSPTHLIKTRGQQVTLRCSPKSGHDTVSWYQQALGQGPQFIFQYYEEEERQRGNFPDRFSGHQFPNYSSELNVNALLLGDSALYLCASSRATGPTEQYFGPGTRLTVT.